Each of the 19 T cell receptor beta chains below was sequenced from the same sample in a study of Ad26.COV2.S vaccination and SARS-CoV-2 variants. Regarding treatment: approximately 18 received Ad26.COV2.S at low or high dose, single or two shots; about 5 received placebo; per-sample allocation not given. Sampling occurred on day 63 after the first vaccine or placebo injection. TCRdb's copy holds only in-frame clones and misses some; the assay was immunoSEQ multiplex PCR. The repertoire holds some 300,000 clones, with about 85% as singletons. Sequencing used peripheral blood, obtained in a trial of Ad26.COV2.S vaccine versus placebo. Source of these receptors: a person aged 18-65 years who received the Ad26.COV2.S COVID-19 vaccine or a placebo.

The CDR3 sequence: CASSFSGGPDGTQYF. The CDR3 nucleotides read TGCGCCAGCAGCTTTAGCGGGGGGCCCGACGGGACCCAGTACTTC. This chain links TRBV5-1 with TRBJ2-5; 10 bases align to TRBD2. Germline CDR1 is SGHRS and CDR2 is YFSETQ. After removal of 2 bases from V and 7 bases from J, the junction contained 8 bases not matched to a gene. The CDR3 has 15 amino acids.

This chain joins TRBV12-5 and TRBJ2-1; D is perhaps TRBD2 (5 bases). The germline CDR1 and CDR2 sequences are LGHNT and FRNRAP. Trimming left V 7 bases short and J 15 bases short, with 25 bases between. The length of the CDR3 is 14 residues. The CDR3 DNA sequence: TGTGCTAGTGCTCTGGGAGCCCGGTCACTCGAGGTGTTCTTC. Its protein is CASALGARSLEVFF.

The rearrangement joins TRBV3-1 (or the pseudogene TRBV3-2) to TRBJ1-1, with D perhaps TRBD1 (5 bases). The V and J ends lost 4 bases and 3 bases respectively, with 15 bases between them. CDR1 is LGHDT, CDR2 YNNKEL, per germline (reference sequence). The CDR3 runs to 15 residues. CDR3 bases: TGTGCCAGCAGCCCGACCGGGACCGGTTACACTGAAGCTTTCTTT. This translates into CASSPTGTGYTEAFF.

The CDR3 loop reads CASSDREGGLISYEQYF. For the CDR3, the DNA is TGTGCCAGCAGTGACAGGGAGGGGGGGTTGATCTCCTACGAGCAGTACTTC. The chain has TRBV6-1 and TRBJ2-7, with D tentatively TRBD2 (7 bases). The CDR3 covers 17 residues. CDR1 and CDR2 from the germline V gene are MNHNS and SASEGT. The ends were cut back, 3 bases at V and 0 bases at J, with 18 bases in the middle.

CDR3 nucleotide sequence: TGTGCCACCGAAGGGGGGGTAGGGGAATTCGAGCAGTACTTC. It encodes CATEGGVGEFEQYF. The gene calls are TRBV10-3 and TRBJ2-7; weak D call: TRBD2 (7 bases). V lost 10 bases and J 6 bases, leaving 22 bases between the germline ends. CDR1 and CDR2 (germline): ENHRY, SYGVKD. The CDR3 extends over 14 amino acids.

This chain joins TRBV4-2 and TRBJ2-7, with 14 bases that match TRBD2. Germline values: CDR1 LGHNA, CDR2 YNFKEQ. V was clipped by 4 bases and J by 0 bases; unmatched bases: 2. The CDR3 sequence is 16 residues long. The CDR3 reads CASSRGTSGGSYEQYF. CDR3 DNA sequence: TGTGCCAGCAGCCGGGGGACTAGCGGGGGCTCCTACGAGCAGTACTTC.

The V and J genes are TRBV7-8 and TRBJ2-7; possibly TRBD1 for D (6 bases). Germline CDR1 reads SGHVS; CDR2 reads FQNEAQ. The CDR3 runs 15 residues. Trimming cost V 0 bases and J 1 base, with 10 bases left between them. CDR3 bases: TGTGCCAGCAGCTTAGCGGGGGCTAGGTCCTACGAGCAGTACTTC. This encodes CASSLAGARSYEQYF. Together with reference TRBV7-8 and TRBJ2-7, the CDR3 gives the full variable domain: GAGVSQSPRYKVAKRGQDVALRCDPISGHVSLFWYQQALGQGPEFLTYFQNEAQLDKSGLPSDRFFAERPEGSVSTLKIQRTQQEDSAVYLCASSLAGARSYEQYFGPGTRLTVT.

This chain uses TRBV4-1 with TRBJ2-5, with D possibly being TRBD2 (6 bases). V was shortened by 2 bases and J by 4 bases, with 11 bases between the two germline ends. Germline V CDR1 and CDR2: MGHRA, YSYEKL. The CDR3 is 14 residues long. DNA of the CDR3: TGCGCCAGCAGCCAAATTCCCGGGGGAGAGACCCAGTACTTC. Translation: CASSQIPGGETQYF.

The genes are TRBV5-1 and TRBJ2-3, with 7 bases fitting TRBD2. CDR1 and CDR2 from the germline V gene are SGHRS and YFSETQ. This CDR3 is 16 amino acids long. The junction had 9 bases not matched to a gene; V was cut back by 5 bases and J by 0 bases. The chain's CDR3 is CASSLSSGLSTDTQYF. The CDR3 region has the DNA TGCGCCAGCAGTTTGTCTAGCGGTCTTAGCACAGATACGCAGTATTTT. The full variable domain, in which reference TRBV5-1 and TRBJ2-3 provide the parts outside the CDR3, is KAGVTQTPRYLIKTRGQQVTLSCSPISGHRSVSWYQQTPGQGLQFLFEYFSETQRNKGNFPGRFSGRQFSNSRSEMNVSTLELGDSALYLCASSLSSGLSTDTQYFGPGTRLTVL.

This clone showed up many times. The chain has TRBV2 and TRBJ2-7; TRBD2 agrees at 9 bases. The V segment lost 0 bases and the J segment 6 bases; nucleotides outside the gene matches: 12. CDR1 is SNHLY, CDR2 FYNNEI, per germline. The CDR3 has 17 residues. The DNA of the CDR3 is TGTGCCAGCAGTGAAGCTAGAGGACTAGCGTCTGAGGGCGAGCAGTACTTC. Its protein product is CASSEARGLASEGEQYF.

J is TRBJ1-1 and V is TRBV11-3, with TRBD1 matching over 7 bases. The CDR3 runs to 14 residues. Germline CDR1 SGHNT, CDR2 YENEEA. Losses at the gene ends were 4 bases for V and 4 bases for J; bases not matched to a gene: 6. CDR3 nucleotide sequence: TGTGCCAGCAGCTCTAGGGGGCTTGGCACTGAAGCTTTCTTT. Its translation: CASSSRGLGTEAFF.

The genes are TRBV19 and TRBJ1-2, with D possibly TRBD1 on 5 matching bases. With 7 bases removed from V and 8 bases from J, the gap between germline ends came to 14 bases. The CDR3 totals 12 residues. Germline V gene sequence: CDR1 LNHDA, CDR2 SQIVND (reference sequence). The CDR3 reads CASNHQGRGYTF. In DNA, the CDR3 is TGTGCCAGTAACCACCAGGGTCGAGGCTACACCTTC.

The chain uses TRBV5-4 and TRBJ2-3; D perhaps matches TRBD1 (6 bases). Germline V CDR1 and CDR2: SGHNT, YYREEE (reference sequence). Trimming took 4 bases from V and 1 from J, leaving 13 bases between them. The CDR3 spans 15 residues. The chain's CDR3 is CASSVDSYRTDTQYF. CDR3 coding DNA: TGTGCCAGCAGCGTGGACAGTTACCGCACAGATACGCAGTATTTT.

The chain uses TRBV5-1 and TRBJ2-5; D possibly uses TRBD1 or TRBD2 (5 bases each). Looked up from germline, CDR1 is SGHRS and CDR2 is YFSETQ. The germline V and J ends were trimmed by 4 bases and 5 bases, with 15 bases remaining between them. The CDR3 is 14 amino acids. CDR3 bases: TGCGCCAGCAGCCTATGGGGGTCCGGGGAGACCCAGTACTTC. Translated, it gives CASSLWGSGETQYF.

A word on this clone: Additional DNA sequences in this sample encode the identical CDR3. The rearrangement uses TRBV29-1 and TRBJ1-1; no clear D. Germline V gene lookup returns CDR1 SQVTM and CDR2 ANQGSEA. Trimming shortened V by 6 bases and J by 4 bases, and 6 bases separated the two germline ends. The CDR3 consists of 10 residues. CDR3 bases: TGCAGCGTCCGGGGCACTGAAGCTTTCTTT. This translates into CSVRGTEAFF.

V and J are TRBV7-2 and TRBJ2-1, with 12 bases aligning to TRBD2. With V trimmed by 5 bases and J by 4 bases, 3 bases remained unmatched. In germline, CDR1 is SGHTA, CDR2 FQGNSA. The CDR3 length is 15 residues. CDR3 nucleotides: TGTGCCAGCAGCCCCGGACTAGCGGGGTACAATGAGCAGTTCTTC. It encodes CASSPGLAGYNEQFF.

The chain carries TRBV5-1 and TRBJ2-3, with 11 bases lining up with TRBD2. The CDR3 contains 14 residues. V dropped 4 bases and J dropped 6; count of bases not matched to a gene: 4. Germline values: CDR1 SGHRS, CDR2 YFSETQ. For the CDR3, the DNA is TGCGCCAGCAGCATTAGCGGGGGGGCGGATACGCAGTATTTT. Its translation: CASSISGGADTQYF.

This clone appeared many times. The chain combines TRBV9 with TRBJ2-5; D ambiguous. CDR3 length: 11 residues. V was cut by 1 base and J by 4 bases, with 2 bases left in between. Germline CDR1 SGDLS, CDR2 YYNGEE. DNA of the CDR3: TGTGCCAGCAGCGTACGAGAGACCCAGTACTTC. Protein product: CASSVRETQYF.

The chain links TRBV2 to TRBJ2-2; D perhaps matches TRBD1 (6 bases). V lost 4 bases and J lost 2, with 8 bases in between. The CDR3 totals 14 residues. Per germline, CDR1 SNHLY and CDR2 FYNNEI. CDR3 sequence reads: CASSGDINTGELFF. DNA of the CDR3: TGTGCCAGCAGTGGGGACATAAACACCGGGGAGCTGTTTTTT.